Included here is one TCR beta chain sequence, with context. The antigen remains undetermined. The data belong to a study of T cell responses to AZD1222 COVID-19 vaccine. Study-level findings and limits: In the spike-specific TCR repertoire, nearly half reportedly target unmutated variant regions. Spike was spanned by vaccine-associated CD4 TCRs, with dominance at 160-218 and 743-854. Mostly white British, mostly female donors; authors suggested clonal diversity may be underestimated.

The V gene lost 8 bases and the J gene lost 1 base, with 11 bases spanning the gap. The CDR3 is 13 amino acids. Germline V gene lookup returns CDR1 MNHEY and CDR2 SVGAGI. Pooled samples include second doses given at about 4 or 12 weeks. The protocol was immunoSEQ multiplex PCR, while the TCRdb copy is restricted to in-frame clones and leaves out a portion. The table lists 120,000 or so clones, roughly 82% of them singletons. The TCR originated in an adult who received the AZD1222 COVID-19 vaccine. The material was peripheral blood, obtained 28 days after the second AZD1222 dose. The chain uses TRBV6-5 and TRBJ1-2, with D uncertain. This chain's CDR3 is CASVVEVNYGYTF. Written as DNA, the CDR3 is TGTGCCAGCGTGGTTGAGGTTAACTATGGCTACACCTTC.